The rows below give T cell receptor beta chains drawn from one sample of a study of blood T cell repertoires in COVID-19. The protocol was immunoSEQ multiplex PCR, while the TCRdb copy is restricted to in-frame clones and leaves out a portion. This sample has tens of thousands of clones; 90% occur once, and the top ten carry approximately 7%. Sequenced: peripheral blood. Receptors were obtained from a man aged 18 to 30 with COVID-19, enrolled during active disease. Each CDR3 is given with its conserved first and last residue. D genes are given only for firm matches. Not every row has a clone size; where given, it reads once, few, many or a size class.

.	.	TRBJ2-7	TRBV12-3/TRBV12-4	TGTGCCAGCAGACGAGGGGGCTCCTACGAGCAGTACTTC	CASRRGGSYEQYF
TRBD2	.	TRBJ2-1	TRBV5-1	TGCGCCAGCAGCTTGTCTAGCGGGAGTTGGGATGAGCAGTTCTTC	CASSLSSGSWDEQFF
.	.	TRBJ1-5	TRBV6-6	TGTGCCAGCAGCCGAGACACGGCAAATCAGCCCCAGCATTTT	CASSRDTANQPQHF
.	.	TRBJ2-1	TRBV11-3	TGTGCCAGCAGCTTAGGGGGGGACAATGAGCAGTTCTTC	CASSLGGDNEQFF
.	.	TRBJ1-5	TRBV2	TGTGCCAGCAGTGAAGTACAGGGCCTCAATCAGCCCCAGCATTTT	CASSEVQGLNQPQHF
.	few	TRBJ2-7	TRBV5-4	TGTGCCAGCAGCTTCAGGAACTCCTACGAGCAGTACTTC	CASSFRNSYEQYF
.	.	TRBJ1-3	TRBV27	TGTGCCAGCAGTTTAACAGGGCAACTCGCTGGAAACACCATATATTTT	CASSLTGQLAGNTIYF
TRBD2	.	TRBJ2-3	TRBV9	TGTGCCAGCAGCCCAGGGACTAGCGGGCTCACAGATACGCAGTATTTT	CASSPGTSGLTDTQYF
TRBD2	.	TRBJ2-3	TRBV12-5	TGTGCTAGTGGTTTGCGGGGCGGGAGCCCAGATACGCAGTATTTT	CASGLRGGSPDTQYF
.	.	TRBJ1-6	TRBV13	TGTGCCAGCAGCCTTCTGGCAGGGAGGAATTCACCCCTCCACTTT	CASSLLAGRNSPLHF
.	.	TRBJ2-7	TRBV9	TGTGCCAGCAGCGTAGAAGGAGGGCAACTCTACGAGCAGTACTTC	CASSVEGGQLYEQYF
TRBD2	.	TRBJ2-1	TRBV7-2	TGTGCCAGCAGCCCCTCCGTAGGACTAGACTACAATGAGCAGTTCTTC	CASSPSVGLDYNEQFF
.	.	TRBJ1-1	TRBV7-3	TGTGCCAGCAGCTCCGAAGGGGGGGCGAACACTGAAGCTTTCTTT	CASSSEGGANTEAFF
.	.	TRBJ1-1	TRBV2	TGTGCCAGCAGTGAACAGAACACTGAAGCTTTCTTT	CASSEQNTEAFF
.	.	TRBJ1-2	TRBV10-3	TGTGCCATCAGTGAGTCCCGCGGGTCGGGCGGCTACACCTTC	CAISESRGSGGYTF
TRBD2	.	TRBJ2-2	TRBV5-1	TGCGCCAGCAGCCTCGGGACTAGCGGGACCGGGGAGCTGTTTTTT	CASSLGTSGTGELFF
.	.	TRBJ1-5	TRBV28	TGTGCCAGCAGCTATACCCCGGGACATCGTACGGGCAATCAGCCCCAGCATTTT	CASSYTPGHRTGNQPQHF
TRBD2	.	TRBJ2-1	TRBV19	TGTGCCAGTAGTGTCCTAGCGGGATACAATGAGCAGTTCTTC	CASSVLAGYNEQFF
.	.	TRBJ1-4	TRBV5-6	TGTGCCAGCAGCTCCTCGTCCGGAGGTGAAAAACTGCTTTTT	CASSSSSGGEKLLF
TRBD1	.	TRBJ1-5	TRBV6-5	TGTGCCAGCAGCCGGGACAGGGGTCAACAGCCCCAGCATTTT	CASSRDRGQQPQHF
.	.	TRBJ2-7	TRBV21-1	TGTGCCAGCAGCAAAGGTAAGCGGCCCGGCGAGCAGTACTTC	CASSKGKRPGEQYF
TRBD2	.	TRBJ2-7	TRBV19	TGTGCCAGTAGTATCCTGGGACTAGGTTCGGACGAGCAGTACTTC	CASSILGLGSDEQYF
.	.	TRBJ1-6	TRBV3-1/TRBV3-2	TGTGCCAGCAGCCCCCGTCACGAGGATTCACCCCTCCACTTT	CASSPRHEDSPLHF
.	.	TRBJ2-1	TRBV27	TGTGCCAGCAGTTTGGACTATGCCTCTGAGCAGTTCTTC	CASSLDYASEQFF
TRBD2	.	TRBJ2-5	TRBV27	TGTGCCAGCAGTTTAAGGTTGAGGAGCGGGAGGGGAGAGACCCAGTACTTC	CASSLRLRSGRGETQYF
TRBD1	.	TRBJ2-3	TRBV27	TGTGCCAGCAGTATCAGGGGGCGGGATACGCAGTATTTT	CASSIRGRDTQYF
.	.	TRBJ1-6	TRBV7-9	TGTGCCAGCAGCTTGGCGGGGGAATCACCCCTCCACTTT	CASSLAGESPLHF
.	.	TRBJ2-7	TRBV9	TGTGCCAGCAGCGTAGGTAGCGGCTTGACCTACGAGCAGTACTTC	CASSVGSGLTYEQYF
TRBD2	.	TRBJ2-7	TRBV19	TGTGCCAGTAGTATGGGTGCGGGAGGCCAGTACGAGCAGTACTTC	CASSMGAGGQYEQYF
TRBD1	.	TRBJ1-2	TRBV27	TGTGCCAGCAGCCCGAGCAGGGGGCGCAGCTATGGCTACACCTTC	CASSPSRGRSYGYTF
TRBD2	.	TRBJ2-1	TRBV19	TGTGCCAGTAGTATAGGGACTAGCGGGAGCAATGAGCAGTTCTTC	CASSIGTSGSNEQFF
.	.	TRBJ2-7	TRBV7-3	TGTGCCAGCAGCTTTGCGGGGCCCCCCTACGAGCAGTACTTC	CASSFAGPPYEQYF
TRBD1	.	TRBJ2-7	TRBV10-2	TGCGCCAGCAGACCGACAGGGTTGTACGAGCAGTACTTC	CASRPTGLYEQYF
TRBD2	once	TRBJ2-7	TRBV19	TGTGCCAGTAGTATGGTCGTGGCTAGCGGGAGATCGGAGCAGTACTTC	CASSMVVASGRSEQYF
.	.	TRBJ1-5	TRBV24-1	TGTGCCACCAGTGATTCATACGGAGACCTCTCGAGCAATCAGCCCCAGCATTTT	CATSDSYGDLSSNQPQHF
.	.	TRBJ1-2	TRBV28	TGTGCCAGCAGTGGGAGGTCGGTCGGCTACACCTTC	CASSGRSVGYTF
TRBD2	.	TRBJ2-2	TRBV7-3	TGTGCCAGCACCCTAGCGGGAGGGTACACCGGGGAGCTGTTTTTT	CASTLAGGYTGELFF
TRBD2	once	TRBJ2-3	TRBV6-1	TGTGCCAGCAGTGAACCCCCCCAGGGTAGCGGGAGACGAACAGATACGCAGTATTTT	CASSEPPQGSGRRTDTQYF
TRBD2	few	TRBJ2-7	TRBV5-8	TGTGCCAGCAGCCCTAGCGGGGCCGGGACCTACGAGCAGTACTTC	CASSPSGAGTYEQYF
TRBD1	once	TRBJ1-4	TRBV5-1	TGCGCCAGCAGCGTTCAGGGGGCTTATGAAAAACTGTTTTTT	CASSVQGAYEKLFF
.	.	TRBJ1-1	TRBV30	TGTGCCTGGAGTGTATCAAGGGGGACCGAAGCTTTCTTT	CAWSVSRGTEAFF
.	.	TRBJ2-7	TRBV21-1	TGTGCCAGCAGCCGACTCCAGGACAGGGGGGACTACGAGCAGTACTTC	CASSRLQDRGDYEQYF
TRBD1	.	TRBJ2-4	TRBV11-3	TGTGCCAGCAGCACCGGGACAGGGGACATTCAGTACTTC	CASSTGTGDIQYF
.	.	TRBJ2-1	TRBV21-1	TGTGCCAGCAGCAGGGCGACTAAGCGGGTACTCCTAACCTACAATGAGCAGTTCTTC	CASSRATKRVLLTYNEQFF
TRBD1	.	TRBJ1-1	TRBV28	TGTGCCAGCAGCTCAGTACAGGGGGCTGAAGCTTTCTTT	CASSSVQGAEAFF
.	few	TRBJ2-1	TRBV27	TGTGCCAGCAGTTTTGGCCTCTACAATGAGCAGTTCTTC	CASSFGLYNEQFF
.	.	TRBJ2-7	TRBV3-1/TRBV3-2	TGTGCCAGCAGCCAAGACGGGAGCTGCTCCTACGAGCAGTACTTC	CASSQDGSCSYEQYF
TRBD1	.	TRBJ2-5	TRBV30	TGTGCCTGGAAAGTCCCCCCACCTCGACAGGGTATGGCGGAGACCCAGTACTTC	CAWKVPPPRQGMAETQYF